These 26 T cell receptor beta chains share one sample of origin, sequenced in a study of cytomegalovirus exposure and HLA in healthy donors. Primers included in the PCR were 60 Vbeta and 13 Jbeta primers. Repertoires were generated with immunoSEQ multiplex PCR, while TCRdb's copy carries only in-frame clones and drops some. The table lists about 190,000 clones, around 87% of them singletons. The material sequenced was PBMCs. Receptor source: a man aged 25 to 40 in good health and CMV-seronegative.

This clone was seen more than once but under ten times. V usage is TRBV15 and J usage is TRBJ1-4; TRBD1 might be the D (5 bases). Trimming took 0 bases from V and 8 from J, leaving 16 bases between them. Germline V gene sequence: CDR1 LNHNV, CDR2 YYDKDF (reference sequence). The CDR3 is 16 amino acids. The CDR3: CATSRDLGGGGEKLFF. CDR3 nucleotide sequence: TGTGCCACCAGCAGAGATCTCGGCGGGGGTGGGGAAAAACTGTTTTTT. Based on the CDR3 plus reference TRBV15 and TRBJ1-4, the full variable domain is DAMVIQNPRYQVTQFGKPVTLSCSQTLNHNVMYWYQQKSSQAPKLLFHYYDKDFNNEADTPDNFQSRRPNTSFCFLDIRSPGLGDTAMYLCATSRDLGGGGEKLFFGSGTQLSVL.

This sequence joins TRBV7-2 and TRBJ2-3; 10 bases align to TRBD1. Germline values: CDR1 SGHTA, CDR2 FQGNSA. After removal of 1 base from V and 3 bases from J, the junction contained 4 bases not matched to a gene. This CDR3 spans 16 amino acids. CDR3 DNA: TGTGCCAGCAGCTTAGGGGGGACAGGGGTTACAGATACGCAGTATTTT. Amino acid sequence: CASSLGGTGVTDTQYF.

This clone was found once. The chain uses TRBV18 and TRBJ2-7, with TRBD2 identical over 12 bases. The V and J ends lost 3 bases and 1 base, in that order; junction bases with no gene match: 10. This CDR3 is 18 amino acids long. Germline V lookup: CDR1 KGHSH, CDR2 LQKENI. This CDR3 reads CASSPALASGGASYEQYF. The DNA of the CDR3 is TGTGCCAGCTCACCTGCACTGGCTAGCGGGGGGGCATCCTACGAGCAGTACTTC.

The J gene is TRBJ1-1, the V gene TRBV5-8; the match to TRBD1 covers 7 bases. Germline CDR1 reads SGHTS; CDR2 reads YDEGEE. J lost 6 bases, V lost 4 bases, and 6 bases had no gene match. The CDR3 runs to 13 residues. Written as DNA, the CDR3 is TGTGCCAGCAGCCCTGAGGGACAGCCTGAAGCTTTCTTT. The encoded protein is CASSPEGQPEAFF.

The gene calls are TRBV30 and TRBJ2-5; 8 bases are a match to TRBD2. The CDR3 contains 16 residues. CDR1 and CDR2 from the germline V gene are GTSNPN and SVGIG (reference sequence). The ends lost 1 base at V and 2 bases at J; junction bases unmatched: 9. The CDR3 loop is CAWSDLAGRGQETQYF. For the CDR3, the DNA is TGTGCCTGGAGTGACCTAGCGGGTAGGGGGCAAGAGACCCAGTACTTC. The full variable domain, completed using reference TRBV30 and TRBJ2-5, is SQTIHQWPATLVQPVGSPLSLECTVEGTSNPNLYWYRQAAGRGLQLLFYSVGIGQISSEVPQNLSASRPQDRQFILSSKKLLLSDSGFYLCAWSDLAGRGQETQYFGPGTRLLVL.

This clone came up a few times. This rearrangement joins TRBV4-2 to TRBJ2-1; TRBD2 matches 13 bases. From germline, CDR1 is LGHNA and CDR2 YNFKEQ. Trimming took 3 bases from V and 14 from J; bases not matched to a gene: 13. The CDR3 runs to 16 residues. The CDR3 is CASSQKLAGGYNVEFF. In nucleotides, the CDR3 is TGTGCCAGCAGCCAGAAACTAGCGGGGGGGTACAATGTGGAGTTCTTC.

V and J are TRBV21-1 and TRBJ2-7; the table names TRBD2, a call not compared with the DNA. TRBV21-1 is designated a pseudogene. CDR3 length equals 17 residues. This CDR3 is CASSKEGTGVGPYEQYF. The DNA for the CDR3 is TGTGCCAGCAGCAAAGAGGGGACGGGAGTCGGACCCTACGAGCAGTACTTC.

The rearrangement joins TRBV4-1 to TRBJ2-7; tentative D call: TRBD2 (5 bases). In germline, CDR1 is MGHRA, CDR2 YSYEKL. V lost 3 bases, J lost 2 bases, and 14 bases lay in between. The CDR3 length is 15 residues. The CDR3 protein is CASSQVSGETYEQYF. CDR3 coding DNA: TGCGCCAGCAGCCAGGTCTCCGGGGAAACCTACGAGCAGTACTTC.

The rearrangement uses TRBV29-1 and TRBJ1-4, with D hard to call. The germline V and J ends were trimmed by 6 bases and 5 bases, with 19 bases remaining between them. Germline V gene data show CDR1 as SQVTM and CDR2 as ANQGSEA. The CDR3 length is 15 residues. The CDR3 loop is CSVSTKARSNEKLFF. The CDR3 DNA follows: TGCAGCGTATCCACAAAAGCGAGATCCAATGAAAAACTGTTTTTT.

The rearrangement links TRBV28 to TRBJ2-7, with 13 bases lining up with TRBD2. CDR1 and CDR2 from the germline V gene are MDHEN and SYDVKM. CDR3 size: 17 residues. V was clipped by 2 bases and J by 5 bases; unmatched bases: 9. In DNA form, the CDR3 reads TGTGCCAGCAGTTTAAGTAGGCGGACTAGCGGGAGCCACGAGCAGTACTTC. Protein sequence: CASSLSRRTSGSHEQYF.

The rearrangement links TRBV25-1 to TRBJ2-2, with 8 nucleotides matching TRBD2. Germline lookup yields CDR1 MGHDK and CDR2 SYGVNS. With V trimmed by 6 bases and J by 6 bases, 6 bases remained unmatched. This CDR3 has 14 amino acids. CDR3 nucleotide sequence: TGTGCCAGCAGGGGATTCGGGGGGGCCGGGGAGCTGTTTTTT. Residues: CASRGFGGAGELFF. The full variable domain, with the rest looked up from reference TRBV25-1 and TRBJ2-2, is EADIYQTPRYLVIGTGKKITLECSQTMGHDKMYWYQQDPGMELHLIHYSYGVNSTEKGDLSSESTVSRIRTEHFPLTLESARPSHTSQYLCASRGFGGAGELFFGEGSRLTVL.

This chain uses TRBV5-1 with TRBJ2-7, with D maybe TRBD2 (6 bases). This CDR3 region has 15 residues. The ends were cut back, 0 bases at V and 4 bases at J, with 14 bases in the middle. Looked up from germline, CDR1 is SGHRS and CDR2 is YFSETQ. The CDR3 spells CASSLGPSELYEQYF. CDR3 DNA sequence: TGCGCCAGCAGCTTGGGGCCTAGCGAGTTGTACGAGCAGTACTTC.

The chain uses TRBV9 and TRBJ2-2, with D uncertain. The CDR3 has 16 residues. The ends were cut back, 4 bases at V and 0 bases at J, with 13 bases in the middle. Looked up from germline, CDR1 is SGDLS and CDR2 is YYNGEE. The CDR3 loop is CASSPTTLANTGELFF. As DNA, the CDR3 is TGTGCCAGCAGCCCTACGACACTTGCGAACACCGGGGAGCTGTTTTTT.

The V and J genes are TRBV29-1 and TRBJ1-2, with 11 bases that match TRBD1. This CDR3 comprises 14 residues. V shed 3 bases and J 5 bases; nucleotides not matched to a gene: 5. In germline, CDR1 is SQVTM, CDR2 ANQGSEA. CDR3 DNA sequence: TGCAGCGTTGATAGGGGACAGGGGGGATATGGCTACACCTTC. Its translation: CSVDRGQGGYGYTF. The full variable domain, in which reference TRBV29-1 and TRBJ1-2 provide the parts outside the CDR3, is SAVISQKPSRDICQRGTSLTIQCQVDSQVTMMFWYRQQPGQSLTLIATANQGSEATYESGFVIDKFPISRPNLTFSTLTVSNMSPEDSSIYLCSVDRGQGGYGYTFGSGTRLTVV.

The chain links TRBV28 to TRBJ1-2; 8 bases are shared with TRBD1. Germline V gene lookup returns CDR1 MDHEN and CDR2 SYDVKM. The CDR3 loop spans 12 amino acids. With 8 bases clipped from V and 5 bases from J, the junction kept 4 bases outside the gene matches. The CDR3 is CASGTGGYGYTF. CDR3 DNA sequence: TGTGCCAGCGGAACAGGGGGGTATGGCTACACCTTC.

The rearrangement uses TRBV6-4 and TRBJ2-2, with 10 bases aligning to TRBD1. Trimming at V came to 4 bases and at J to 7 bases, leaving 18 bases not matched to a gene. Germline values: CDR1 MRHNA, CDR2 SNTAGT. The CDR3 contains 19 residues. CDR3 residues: CASSGLPGSGTGDVGELFF. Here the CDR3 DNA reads TGTGCCAGCAGTGGGCTCCCGGGTTCCGGGACAGGGGATGTCGGGGAGCTGTTTTTT.

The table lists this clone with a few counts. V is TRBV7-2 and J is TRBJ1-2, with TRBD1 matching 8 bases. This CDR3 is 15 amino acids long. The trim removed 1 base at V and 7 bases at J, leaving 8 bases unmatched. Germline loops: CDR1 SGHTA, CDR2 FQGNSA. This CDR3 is CASSLGGQGRFGYTF. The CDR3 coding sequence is TGTGCCAGCAGCTTAGGCGGACAGGGTCGGTTTGGCTACACCTTC.

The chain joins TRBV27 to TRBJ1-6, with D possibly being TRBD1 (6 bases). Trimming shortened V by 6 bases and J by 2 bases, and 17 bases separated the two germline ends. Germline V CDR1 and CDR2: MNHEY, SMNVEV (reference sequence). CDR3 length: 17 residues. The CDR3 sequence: CASSVNRAPTYNSPLHF. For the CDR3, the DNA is TGTGCCAGCAGCGTCAACAGGGCTCCTACCTATAATTCACCCCTCCACTTT.

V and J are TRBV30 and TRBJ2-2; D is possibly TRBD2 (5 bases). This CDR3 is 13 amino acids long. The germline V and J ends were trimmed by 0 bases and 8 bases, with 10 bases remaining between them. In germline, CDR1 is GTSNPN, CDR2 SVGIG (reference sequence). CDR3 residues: CAWSVFAGGELFF. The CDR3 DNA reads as TGTGCCTGGAGTGTATTTGCGGGTGGGGAGCTGTTTTTT.

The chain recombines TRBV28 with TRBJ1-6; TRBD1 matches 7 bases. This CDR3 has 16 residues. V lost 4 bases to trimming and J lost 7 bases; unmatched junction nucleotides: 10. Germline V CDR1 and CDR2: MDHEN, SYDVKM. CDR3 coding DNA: TGTGCCAGCAGTTCCGACCCCGGGACAGCGAATTCACCCCTCCACTTT. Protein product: CASSSDPGTANSPLHF.

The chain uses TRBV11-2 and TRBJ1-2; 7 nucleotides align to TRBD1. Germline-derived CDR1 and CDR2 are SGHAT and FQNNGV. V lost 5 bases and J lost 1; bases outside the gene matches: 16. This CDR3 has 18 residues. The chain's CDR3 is CASSQGERGERVNYGYTF. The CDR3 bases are TGTGCCAGCAGCCAGGGGGAGCGTGGAGAGAGAGTTAACTATGGCTACACCTTC.

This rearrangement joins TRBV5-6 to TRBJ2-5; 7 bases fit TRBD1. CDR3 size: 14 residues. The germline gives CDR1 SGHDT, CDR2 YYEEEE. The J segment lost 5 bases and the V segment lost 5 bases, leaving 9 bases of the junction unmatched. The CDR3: CASRIRGSMETQYF. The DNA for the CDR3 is TGTGCCAGCAGAATCAGGGGGTCTATGGAGACCCAGTACTTC.

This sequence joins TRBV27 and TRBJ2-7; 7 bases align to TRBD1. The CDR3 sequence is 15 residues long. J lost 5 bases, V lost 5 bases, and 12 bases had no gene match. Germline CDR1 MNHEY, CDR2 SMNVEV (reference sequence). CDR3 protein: CASSVRRQGTHEQYF. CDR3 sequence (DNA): TGTGCCAGCAGTGTACGGAGACAGGGTACCCACGAGCAGTACTTC.

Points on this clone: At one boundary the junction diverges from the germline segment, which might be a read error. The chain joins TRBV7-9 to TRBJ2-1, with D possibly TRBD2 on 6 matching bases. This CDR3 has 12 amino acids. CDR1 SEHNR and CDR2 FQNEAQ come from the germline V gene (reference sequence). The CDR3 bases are TGTTCCAGCAGCTTGACTAGAGATGAGCAGTTCTTC. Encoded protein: CSSSLTRDEQFF.

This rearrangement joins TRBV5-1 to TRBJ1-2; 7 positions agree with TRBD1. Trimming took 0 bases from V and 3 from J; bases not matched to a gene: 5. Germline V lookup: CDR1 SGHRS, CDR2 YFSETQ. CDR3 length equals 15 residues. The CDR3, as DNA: TGCGCCAGCAGCTTGGCCGGACAGGCCTACTATGGCTACACCTTC. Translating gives CASSLAGQAYYGYTF. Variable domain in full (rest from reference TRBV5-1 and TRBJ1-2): KAGVTQTPRYLIKTRGQQVTLSCSPISGHRSVSWYQQTPGQGLQFLFEYFSETQRNKGNFPGRFSGRQFSNSRSEMNVSTLELGDSALYLCASSLAGQAYYGYTFGSGTRLTVV.

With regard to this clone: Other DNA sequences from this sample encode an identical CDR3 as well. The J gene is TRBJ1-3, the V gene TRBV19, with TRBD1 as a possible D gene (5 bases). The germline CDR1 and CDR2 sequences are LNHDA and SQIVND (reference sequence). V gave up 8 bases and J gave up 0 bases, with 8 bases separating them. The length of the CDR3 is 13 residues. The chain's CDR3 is CASQGFSGNTIYF. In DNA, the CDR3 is TGTGCCAGTCAGGGATTCTCTGGAAACACCATATATTTT.